The T cell receptor (beta chain) described here comes from a study of T cell repertoires in cytomegalovirus infection. Study-wide results and caveats: Totalled public TCR beta family frequency picked out people who carried CMV plus the relevant HLA. Ex vivo responses were dominated by HLA-C-restricted CMV-specific TCR beta clonotypes.

This CDR3 has 14 amino acids. Deletions cut 5 bases from V and 1 base from J, with 11 bases between. Germline V gives CDR1 SEHNR, CDR2 FQNEAQ (reference sequence). About this clonotype: Its antigen remains unknown.

TCRdb re-called the reads with MiXCR, one entry per CDR3 protein. The sample lists some 800,000 distinct CDR3 sequences, about 27% seen once, with 10% to 15% in the top ten. This sample comprised cultured CD8+ T cells from PBMCs, obtained from culture after CMV antigen stimulation. This clonotype was obtained from a human donor in good health (CMV status not recorded). Some clones in this sample may be carry-over from other donors' samples. This chain connects TRBV7-9 to TRBJ1-1, with a tentative D call TRBD1 (5 bases). The CDR3 nucleotides read TGTGCCAGCAGCATCTGGGACGGGAACACTGAAGCTTTCTTT. This sequence encodes CASSIWDGNTEAFF.